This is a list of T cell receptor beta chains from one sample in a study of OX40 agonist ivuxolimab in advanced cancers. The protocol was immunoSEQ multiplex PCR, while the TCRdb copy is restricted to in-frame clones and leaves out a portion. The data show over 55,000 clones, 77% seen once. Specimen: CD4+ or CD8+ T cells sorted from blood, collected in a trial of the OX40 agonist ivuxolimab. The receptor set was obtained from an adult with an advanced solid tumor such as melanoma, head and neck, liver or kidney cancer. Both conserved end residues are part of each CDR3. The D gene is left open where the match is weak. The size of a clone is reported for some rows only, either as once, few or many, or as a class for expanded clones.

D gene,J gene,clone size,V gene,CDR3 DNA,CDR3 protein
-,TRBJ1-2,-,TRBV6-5,TGTGCCAGCAGATCTACAGAGCACTATGGCTACACCTTC,CASRSTEHYGYTF
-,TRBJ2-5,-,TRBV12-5,TGTGCTAGTGGCCCAACCCGCACTAGCCAGGAGACCCAGTACTTC,CASGPTRTSQETQYF
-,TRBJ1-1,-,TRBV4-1,TGCGCCAGCAGCCAAGATGGGCTCCAAAAGGGGAACACTGAAGCTTTCTTT,CASSQDGLQKGNTEAFF
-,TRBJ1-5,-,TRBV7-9,TGTGCCAGCAGCTTAGGGAACCAGCCCCAGCATTTT,CASSLGNQPQHF
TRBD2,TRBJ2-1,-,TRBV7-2,TGTGCCAGCAGCTTAGCGGTAGCGGGGGTATCCGAGCAGTTCTTC,CASSLAVAGVSEQFF
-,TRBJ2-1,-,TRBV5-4,TGTGCCAGCAGCTTGGGAGGGAGAGGGCAGAATGAGCAGTTCTTC,CASSLGGRGQNEQFF
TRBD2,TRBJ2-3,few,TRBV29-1,TGCAGCGTTTCGGGACTAGCGGGAGGGACAGATACGCAGTATTTT,CSVSGLAGGTDTQYF
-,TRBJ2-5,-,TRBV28,TGTGCCAGCAGTAGGGGCGAGACCCAGTACTTC,CASSRGETQYF
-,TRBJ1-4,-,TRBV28,TGTGCCAGCAGTGCCCGGACCACAACTAATGAAAAACTGTTTTTT,CASSARTTTNEKLFF
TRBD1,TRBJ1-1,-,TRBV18,TGTGCCAGCTCTATACAGGGGATGAACACTGAAGCTTTCTTT,CASSIQGMNTEAFF
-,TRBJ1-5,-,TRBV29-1,TGCAGCGCCAGACTCGGCGAGCAGCCCCAGCATTTT,CSARLGEQPQHF
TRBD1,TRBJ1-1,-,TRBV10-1,TGCGCGCCTGAGGGGGGGACAGGGCTATGTATGACTGAAGCTTTCTTT,CAPEGGTGLCMTEAFF
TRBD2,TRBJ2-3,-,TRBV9,TGTGCCAGCAGCGAATCGGGACTAGCGGGAGACGGGGCCACAGATACGCAGTATTTT,CASSESGLAGDGATDTQYF
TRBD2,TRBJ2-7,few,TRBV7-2,TGTGCCAGCAGCTTAACTAGCGTCGAGCAGTACTTC,CASSLTSVEQYF
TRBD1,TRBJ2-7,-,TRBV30,TGTGCCTGGAGTGTACGAAGGACAGGGCGCGACGAGCAGTACTTC,CAWSVRRTGRDEQYF
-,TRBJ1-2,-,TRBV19,TGTGCCAGTAGTACCCAACTCAGGGGTAACTATGGCTACACCTTC,CASSTQLRGNYGYTF
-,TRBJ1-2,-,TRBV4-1,TGCGCCAGCAGCCAAGGTCACAGGTATAACTATGGCTACACCTTC,CASSQGHRYNYGYTF
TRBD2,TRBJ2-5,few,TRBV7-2,TGTGCCAGCAGCTCGCAGCGTAGCGGGGGGCAAGAGACCCAGTACTTC,CASSSQRSGGQETQYF
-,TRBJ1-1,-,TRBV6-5,TGTGCCAGCAGTTCCCCGAATAAGAGGGACACTGAAGCTTTCTTT,CASSSPNKRDTEAFF
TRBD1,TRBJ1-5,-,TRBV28,TGTGCCAGCAGTTTCAGGGGGCGCGGCAATCAGCCCCAGCATTTT,CASSFRGRGNQPQHF
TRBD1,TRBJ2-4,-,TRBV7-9,TGTGCCAGCAGCACACCGGGACAGGGGGCTACCTTAGCCAAAAACATTCAGTACTTC,CASSTPGQGATLAKNIQYF
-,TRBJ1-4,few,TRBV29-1,TGCAGCGCCTTCGGTGAGGAAAAACTGTTTTTT,CSAFGEEKLFF
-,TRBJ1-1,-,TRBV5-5,TGTGCCAGCAGCAGCAGAGGCAGGGCTGACACTGAAGCTTTCTTT,CASSSRGRADTEAFF
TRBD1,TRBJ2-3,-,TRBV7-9,TGTGCCAGCAGCCCCGGACAGGGCAAGTCAGATACGCAGTATTTT,CASSPGQGKSDTQYF
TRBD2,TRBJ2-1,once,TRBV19,TGTGCCAGTAGACTGCATACCTTAGCGGGAGGTACGAATGAGCAGTTCTTC,CASRLHTLAGGTNEQFF
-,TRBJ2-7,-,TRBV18,TGTGCCAGCTCACCCGCGGCTTCAAGTAACGAGCAGTACTTC,CASSPAASSNEQYF
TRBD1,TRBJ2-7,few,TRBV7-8,TGTGCCAGCAGCCCCTACAGGGGGCGCGGATACGAGCAGTACTTC,CASSPYRGRGYEQYF
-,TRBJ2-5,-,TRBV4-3,TGCGCCAGCAGCCAAGGTCATGGGGAGACCCAGTACTTC,CASSQGHGETQYF
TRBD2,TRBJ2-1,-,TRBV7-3,TGTGCCAGCAGCTTAAACCCCCCTGGACTAGCGGGAAACAATGAGCAGTTCTTC,CASSLNPPGLAGNNEQFF
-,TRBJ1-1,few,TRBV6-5,TGTGCCAGCAGTTACGGAGAGAACACTGAAGCTTTCTTT,CASSYGENTEAFF
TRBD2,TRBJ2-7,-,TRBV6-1,TGTGCCATCCGCCGGGCTAGCGGGACCTACGAGCAGTACTTC,CAIRRASGTYEQYF
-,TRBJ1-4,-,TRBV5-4,TGTGCCAGCAGCTTGGCGGGGAACGAGGAAAAACTGTTTTTT,CASSLAGNEEKLFF
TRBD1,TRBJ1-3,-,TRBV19,TGTGCCAGTAATGCGGCCCGGACAGGGGAGGGAAACACCATATATTTT,CASNAARTGEGNTIYF
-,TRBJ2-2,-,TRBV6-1,TGTGCCAGCAGTGCCCCGAGGGGGTTCGGGGAGCTGTTTTTT,CASSAPRGFGELFF
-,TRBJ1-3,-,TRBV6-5,TGTGCCAGCGGGTTCGAGGGGGCTGGAAACACCATATATTTT,CASGFEGAGNTIYF
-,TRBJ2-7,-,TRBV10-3,TGTGCCATCAGTGAGTCGTCGGTTGCCCTCCCGCTCGAGCAGTACTTC,CAISESSVALPLEQYF
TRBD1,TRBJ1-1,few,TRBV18,TGTGCCAGCTCATCAGATCAGGGGGCTGAAGCTTTCTTT,CASSSDQGAEAFF
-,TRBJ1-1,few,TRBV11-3,TGTGCCAGCAGCTTAACGACGAACACTGAAGCTTTCTTT,CASSLTTNTEAFF
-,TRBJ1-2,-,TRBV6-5,TGTGCCAGCAGTCGATTCCGGGATTATGGCTACACCTTC,CASSRFRDYGYTF
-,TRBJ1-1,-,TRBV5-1,TGCGCCAGCAGCCGTACTCAGGGCAGCGGCACTGAAGCTTTCTTT,CASSRTQGSGTEAFF
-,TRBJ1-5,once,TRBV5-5,TGTGCCAGCAGCAGGACTCGGGGCAATCAGCCCCAGCATTTT,CASSRTRGNQPQHF
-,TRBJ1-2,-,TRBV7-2,TGTGCCAGCACCATAGAGCGCCTCGGGGGCTACACCTTC,CASTIERLGGYTF
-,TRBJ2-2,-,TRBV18,TGTGCCAGCTCACAAGCGGGCCCGAACACCGGGGAGCTGTTTTTT,CASSQAGPNTGELFF
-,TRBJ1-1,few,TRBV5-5,TGTGCCAGCAGCCTCTCCAGGCTCGGGAACACTGAAGCTTTCTTT,CASSLSRLGNTEAFF
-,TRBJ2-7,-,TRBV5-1,TGCGCCAGCAGCTTGGGGCAGGGCAACGAGCAGTACTTC,CASSLGQGNEQYF
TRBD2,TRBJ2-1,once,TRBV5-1,TGCGCCAGCAGCCGGGACTACAACAATGAGCAGTTCTTC,CASSRDYNNEQFF
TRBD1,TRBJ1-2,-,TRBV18,TGTGCCAGCTCACCACCGGGACAGGTTAACTATGGCTACACCTTC,CASSPPGQVNYGYTF
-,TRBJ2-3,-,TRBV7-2,TGTGCCAGCAGCTTAGCGCCGGTCCTCACAGATACGCAGTATTTT,CASSLAPVLTDTQYF
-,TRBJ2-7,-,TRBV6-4,TGTGCCTTTGGGGGGGGCGGCCCCTACGAGCAGTACTTC,CAFGGGGPYEQYF
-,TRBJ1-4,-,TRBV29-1,TGCAGCGGAGGGGAAGGGACAATTGGAAAACTGTTTTTT,CSGGEGTIGKLFF
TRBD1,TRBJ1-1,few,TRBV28,TGTGCCAGCAAGAAACAGGGGGTGAACACTGAAGCTTTCTTT,CASKKQGVNTEAFF
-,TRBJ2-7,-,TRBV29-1,TGCAGCGTCCGCGACTACGAGCAGTACTTC,CSVRDYEQYF
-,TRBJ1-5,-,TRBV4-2,TGTGCCAGCAGCCAAGACCGGGGCACCTCTAGCAATCAGCCCCAGCATTTT,CASSQDRGTSSNQPQHF